Listed below are T cell receptor beta chains from one sample, sequenced in a study of blood T cells in healthy people across ages. TCRdb called the 5' RACE reads again in MiXCR, with one record for every CDR3 protein. The sample carries a few hundred thousand distinct CDR3 sequences, about 27% recorded once. In addition, the sample was reused for a study of T cells of mothers and their children.

Input material: blood. These receptors were obtained from a boy younger than 10 in good health. The CDR3 runs from the conserved cysteine through the conserved F or W. Fields, in order: V gene, clone size, J gene, D gene, CDR3 protein, CDR3 DNA. A D gene is named only where the DNA matches it firmly. Clone size, where shown, is once, few, many, or a class for clones that have expanded.

V gene: TRBV6-1
clone size: -
J gene: TRBJ2-2
D gene: TRBD2
CDR3 protein: CASSISRPFSGADGELFF
CDR3 DNA: TGTGCCAGCAGTATCTCCAGGCCCTTTAGCGGGGCGGACGGGGAGCTGTTTTTT

V gene: TRBV9
clone size: few
J gene: TRBJ2-1
D gene: -
CDR3 protein: CASSADSRGHSYNEQFF
CDR3 DNA: TGTGCCAGCAGCGCAGATAGCAGGGGCCACTCCTACAATGAGCAGTTCTTC

V gene: TRBV29-1
clone size: few
J gene: TRBJ2-1
D gene: TRBD2
CDR3 protein: CSVEPGTSGSDEQFF
CDR3 DNA: TGCAGCGTTGAACCCGGGACTAGCGGGAGTGATGAGCAGTTCTTC

V gene: TRBV29-1
clone size: -
J gene: TRBJ2-1
D gene: -
CDR3 protein: CSLYVAGSDNEQFF
CDR3 DNA: TGCAGCTTGTACGTGGCAGGATCCGACAATGAGCAGTTCTTC

V gene: TRBV7-2
clone size: -
J gene: TRBJ1-2
D gene: -
CDR3 protein: CASSIQGVEGYTF
CDR3 DNA: TGTGCCAGCAGCATACAGGGCGTTGAAGGCTACACCTTC

V gene: TRBV20-1
clone size: -
J gene: TRBJ2-7
D gene: TRBD2
CDR3 protein: CSAREGAGGSYEQYF
CDR3 DNA: TGCAGTGCTAGAGAAGGAGCGGGAGGGTCCTACGAGCAGTACTTC

V gene: TRBV7-2
clone size: few
J gene: TRBJ1-5
D gene: -
CDR3 protein: CASSWGILELGPQHF
CDR3 DNA: TGTGCCAGCAGCTGGGGGATCTTGGAGCTTGGGCCCCAGCATTTT

V gene: TRBV27
clone size: few
J gene: TRBJ2-5
D gene: TRBD1
CDR3 protein: CASSGTGGAQYF
CDR3 DNA: TGTGCCAGCAGTGGGACAGGGGGGGCCCAGTACTTC

V gene: TRBV3-1
clone size: -
J gene: TRBJ1-1
D gene: TRBD1
CDR3 protein: CASSQGDRGPIAFF
CDR3 DNA: TGTGCCAGCAGCCAAGGGGACAGGGGCCCGATTGCTTTCTTT

V gene: TRBV4-3
clone size: few
J gene: TRBJ2-3
D gene: TRBD2
CDR3 protein: CASSLFRGRASTDTQYF
CDR3 DNA: TGCGCCAGCAGCCTTTTTCGCGGGAGGGCCTCTACAGATACGCAGTATTTT

V gene: TRBV29-1
clone size: few
J gene: TRBJ2-2
D gene: -
CDR3 protein: CSVEKQNTGELFF
CDR3 DNA: TGCAGCGTTGAAAAACAGAACACCGGGGAGCTGTTTTTT

V gene: TRBV15
clone size: few
J gene: TRBJ2-7
D gene: TRBD1
CDR3 protein: CATSRGRGTYEQYF
CDR3 DNA: TGTGCCACCAGCAGAGGCAGGGGGACGTACGAGCAGTACTTC

V gene: TRBV12-3/TRBV12-4
clone size: -
J gene: TRBJ2-1
D gene: TRBD2
CDR3 protein: CASSLRTSGRALNEQFF
CDR3 DNA: TGTGCCAGCAGTCTCAGGACTAGCGGGAGGGCCTTAAATGAGCAGTTCTTC

V gene: TRBV7-2
clone size: -
J gene: TRBJ2-7
D gene: TRBD2
CDR3 protein: CASSLRHTSGRVSYEQYF
CDR3 DNA: TGTGCCAGCAGCTTAAGGCACACTAGCGGGAGAGTCTCCTACGAGCAGTACTTC

V gene: TRBV27
clone size: -
J gene: TRBJ2-1
D gene: -
CDR3 protein: CASSSGGPSYNEQFF
CDR3 DNA: TGTGCCAGCAGTTCGGGTGGACCCTCCTACAATGAGCAGTTCTTC